These T cell receptor beta chains were read from a single sample in a study of post-analysis software for immune sequencing data. Using its own MiXCR run on the PCR reads, TCRdb lists one record per CDR3 protein. The sample gives more than 450,000 distinct CDR3 sequences, approximately 34% of which show up once; approximately 6% is in the top ten. Sample: blood. These receptors were collected from a girl aged 2-17 years with multiple sclerosis. CDR3s include the opening cysteine and the closing phenylalanine or tryptophan. The D gene is left open where the match is weak. Clone size is stated in some rows and not others, as once, few, many or a class when expanded.

d_call	j_call	v_call	clone_size	cdr3_nt	cdr3_aa
NA	TRBJ2-1	TRBV5-4	NA	TGTGCCAGCAGCTTGGAAGGGGTTCGGCACAATGAGCAGTTCTTC	CASSLEGVRHNEQFF
NA	TRBJ1-2	TRBV27	NA	TGTGCCAGCAGTCAAGTACAGCCGCCCTATGGCTACACCTTC	CASSQVQPPYGYTF
NA	TRBJ1-1	TRBV27	once	TGTGCCAGCGGAAGTCGAAGCCCTGAAGCTTTCTTT	CASGSRSPEAFF
NA	TRBJ1-2	TRBV14	few	TGTGCCAGCAGCCAAGTTCTTCGGGGTGGAAACTATGGCTACACCTTC	CASSQVLRGGNYGYTF
NA	TRBJ2-5	TRBV14	NA	TGTGCCAGCAGCCTTCTAGGGTCGGATGAGACCCAGTACTTC	CASSLLGSDETQYF
TRBD1	TRBJ1-4	TRBV4-1	NA	TGCGCCAGCAGCCAAAACAGGGGGCTACGGGAAAAACTGTTTTTT	CASSQNRGLREKLFF
TRBD1	TRBJ1-5	TRBV29-1	NA	TGCAGCGTCCGGGACAGGAAAAATCAGCCCCAGCATTTT	CSVRDRKNQPQHF
TRBD1	TRBJ1-5	TRBV6-6	few	TGTGCCAGCAGTTCCGGACAGGTCAATCAGCCCCAGCATTTT	CASSSGQVNQPQHF
TRBD2	TRBJ2-3	TRBV10-3	once	TGTGCCATCAGTGAGTCTTCCAGCGGGGTCGCAGATACGCAGTATTTT	CAISESSSGVADTQYF
TRBD2	TRBJ2-7	TRBV9	NA	TGTGCCAGCAGCGTAGCGGGGACTAACCTCTACGAGCAGTACTTC	CASSVAGTNLYEQYF
TRBD2	TRBJ2-1	TRBV20-1	NA	TGCAGTGCTAGACTCCCCCCCCGTCGCGGGGGCTCCTACAATGAGCAGTTCTTC	CSARLPPRRGGSYNEQFF
TRBD1	TRBJ2-3	TRBV7-3	NA	TGTGCCAGCAGCTTAGGGACAGGGGGGATGAACACAGATACGCAGTATTTT	CASSLGTGGMNTDTQYF
TRBD1	TRBJ1-5	TRBV10-2	NA	TGCGCCAGCAGTACAGGGGCTGGGCAGCCCCAGCATTTT	CASSTGAGQPQHF
NA	TRBJ1-2	TRBV11-2	few	TGTGCCAGCAGCTTAGTTTCAGGGGTTGCCTATGGCTACACCTTC	CASSLVSGVAYGYTF
NA	TRBJ2-5	TRBV4-2	NA	TGTGCCAGCAGCCAATGGGGGAAAATCGGCCAAGAGACCCAGTACTTC	CASSQWGKIGQETQYF
NA	TRBJ1-6	TRBV5-6	few	TGTGCCAGCAGCTTGGGCCGGGACTTCTTGAGCTCCTATAATTCACCCCTCCACTTT	CASSLGRDFLSSYNSPLHF
TRBD2	TRBJ2-2	TRBV7-8	NA	TGTGCCAGCAGCTCCCATAGCGGGGGCGCGAACACCGGGGAGCTGTTTTTT	CASSSHSGGANTGELFF
NA	TRBJ2-7	TRBV20-1	few	TGCAGTGCTAGGAACAGCTACGAGCAGTACTTC	CSARNSYEQYF
TRBD2	TRBJ2-3	TRBV20-1	few	TGCAGTGCTAGTCCGGGGGGGCGGGTTGCAGATACGCAGTATTTT	CSASPGGRVADTQYF
NA	TRBJ1-1	TRBV10-3	few	TGTGCCATCAGTGAGATCGAGGGGTGGAACACTGAAGCTTTCTTT	CAISEIEGWNTEAFF
NA	TRBJ2-5	TRBV20-1	few	TGCAGTGCTAGCGGGGGAAGAGAAGAGACCCAGTACTTC	CSASGGREETQYF
TRBD2	TRBJ2-3	TRBV20-1	NA	TGCAGTGGCGGGACTAGCGGCAGCACAGATACGCAGTATTTT	CSGGTSGSTDTQYF
TRBD1	TRBJ2-2	TRBV10-3	once	TGTGCCACCGAATCGACAGGGGTTTTAACCGGGGAGCTGTTTTTT	CATESTGVLTGELFF
NA	TRBJ2-7	TRBV15	few	TGTGCCACCAGCAGCTTTGCTGGTGCGGTTTACGAGCAGTACTTC	CATSSFAGAVYEQYF
NA	TRBJ1-1	TRBV3-1	NA	TGTGCCAGCAGCCTCCTCTCTACTGTGGGGGACACTGAAGCTTTCTTT	CASSLLSTVGDTEAFF
NA	TRBJ1-2	TRBV1	NA	TGCACCAGCAGCCAAGATGGGGGATGGAGCTACACCTTC	CTSSQDGGWSYTF
NA	TRBJ2-5	TRBV20-1	NA	TGCAGTGCTCCGCCACAGCCCCAAGAGACCCAGTACTTC	CSAPPQPQETQYF
NA	TRBJ2-1	TRBV5-5	NA	TGTGCCAGCAGCTTGGTAGGCCAGTACAATGAGCAGTTCTTC	CASSLVGQYNEQFF
NA	TRBJ2-7	TRBV3-1	NA	TGTGCCAGCAGCCAAGAGCTAGTCTGCTACGAGCAGTACTTC	CASSQELVCYEQYF
NA	TRBJ2-1	TRBV25-1	NA	TGTGCCAGCGGTTTCCATGAGCAGTTCTTC	CASGFHEQFF
TRBD2	TRBJ2-3	TRBV5-1	NA	TGCGCCAGCAGCCCCGTTCTAGCGGGTGGCACAGATACGCAGTATTTT	CASSPVLAGGTDTQYF
NA	TRBJ1-2	TRBV28	NA	TGTGCCAGCAGTTTAGTAGACCGGGGACCCATGTATGGCTACACCTTC	CASSLVDRGPMYGYTF
NA	TRBJ2-1	TRBV5-1	NA	TGCGCCAGCAGCTTGGGGCTGCAGATCTCAGTCTCCTACAATGAGCAGTTCTTC	CASSLGLQISVSYNEQFF
NA	TRBJ1-1	TRBV5-1	NA	TGCGCCAGCAATCTTGTCGTAGGTGGTGAAGCTTTCTTT	CASNLVVGGEAFF
TRBD1	TRBJ2-6	TRBV9	NA	TGTGCCAGCAGCGCCCTCCACAGGGGACAAGGGGCCAACGTCCTGACTTTC	CASSALHRGQGANVLTF